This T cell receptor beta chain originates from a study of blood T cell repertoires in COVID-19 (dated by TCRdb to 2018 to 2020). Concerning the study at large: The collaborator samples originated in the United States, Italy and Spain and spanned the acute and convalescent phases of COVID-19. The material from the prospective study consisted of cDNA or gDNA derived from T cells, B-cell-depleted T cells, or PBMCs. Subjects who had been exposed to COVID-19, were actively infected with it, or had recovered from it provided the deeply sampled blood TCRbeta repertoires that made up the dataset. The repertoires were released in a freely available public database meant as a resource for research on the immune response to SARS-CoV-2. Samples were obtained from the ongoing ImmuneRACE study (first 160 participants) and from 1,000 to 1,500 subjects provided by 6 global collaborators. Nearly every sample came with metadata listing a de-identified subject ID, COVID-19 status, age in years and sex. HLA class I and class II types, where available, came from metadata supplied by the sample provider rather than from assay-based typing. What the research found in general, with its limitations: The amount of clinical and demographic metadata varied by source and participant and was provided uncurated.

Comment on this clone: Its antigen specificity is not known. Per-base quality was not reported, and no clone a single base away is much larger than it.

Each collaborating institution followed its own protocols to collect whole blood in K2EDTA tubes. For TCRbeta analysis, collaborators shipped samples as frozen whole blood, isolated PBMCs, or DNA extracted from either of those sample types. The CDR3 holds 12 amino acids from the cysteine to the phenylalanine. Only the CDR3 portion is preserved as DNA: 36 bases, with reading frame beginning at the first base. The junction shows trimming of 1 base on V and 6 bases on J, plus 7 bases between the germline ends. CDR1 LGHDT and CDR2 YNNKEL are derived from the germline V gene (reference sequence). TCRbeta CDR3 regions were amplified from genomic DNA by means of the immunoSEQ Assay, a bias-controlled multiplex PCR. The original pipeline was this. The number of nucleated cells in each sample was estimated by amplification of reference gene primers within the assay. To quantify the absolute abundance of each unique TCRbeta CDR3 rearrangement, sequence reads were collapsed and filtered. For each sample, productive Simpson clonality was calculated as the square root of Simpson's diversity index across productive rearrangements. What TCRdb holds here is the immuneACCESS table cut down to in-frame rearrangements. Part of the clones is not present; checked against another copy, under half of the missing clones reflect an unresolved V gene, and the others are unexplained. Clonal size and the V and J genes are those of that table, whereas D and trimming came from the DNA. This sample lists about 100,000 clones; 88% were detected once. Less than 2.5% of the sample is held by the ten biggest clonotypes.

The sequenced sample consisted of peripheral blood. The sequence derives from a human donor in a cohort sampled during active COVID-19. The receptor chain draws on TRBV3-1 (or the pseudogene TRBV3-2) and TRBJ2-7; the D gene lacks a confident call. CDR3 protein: CASSQGAPEQYF. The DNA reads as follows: TGTGCCAGCAGCCAAGGGGCTCCCGAGCAGTACTTC.